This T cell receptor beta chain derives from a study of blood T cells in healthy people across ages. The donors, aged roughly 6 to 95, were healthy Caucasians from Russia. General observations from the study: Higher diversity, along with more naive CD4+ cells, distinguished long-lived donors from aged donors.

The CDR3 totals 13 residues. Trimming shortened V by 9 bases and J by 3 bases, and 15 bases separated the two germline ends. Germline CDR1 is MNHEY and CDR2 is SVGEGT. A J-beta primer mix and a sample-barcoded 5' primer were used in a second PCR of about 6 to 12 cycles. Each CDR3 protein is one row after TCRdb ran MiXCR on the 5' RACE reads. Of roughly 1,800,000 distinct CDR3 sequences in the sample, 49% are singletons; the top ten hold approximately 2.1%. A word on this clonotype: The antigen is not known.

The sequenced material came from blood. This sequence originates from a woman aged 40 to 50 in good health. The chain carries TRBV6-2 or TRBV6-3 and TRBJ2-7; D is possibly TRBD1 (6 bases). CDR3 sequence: CASRDTGLYEQYF. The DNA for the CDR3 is TGTGCCAGTCGGGACACTGGACTCTACGAGCAGTACTTC.